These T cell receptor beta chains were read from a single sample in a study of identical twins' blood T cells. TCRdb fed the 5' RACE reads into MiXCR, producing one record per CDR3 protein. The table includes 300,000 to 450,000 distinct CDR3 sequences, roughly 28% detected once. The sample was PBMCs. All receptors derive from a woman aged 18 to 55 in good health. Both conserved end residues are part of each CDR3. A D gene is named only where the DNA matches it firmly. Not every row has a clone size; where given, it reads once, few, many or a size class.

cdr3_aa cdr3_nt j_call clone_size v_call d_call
CASSDSGGPYNEQFF TGTGCCAGCAGTGACTCCGGAGGGCCCTACAATGAGCAGTTCTTC TRBJ2-1 . TRBV6-4 .
CSVDGDRVTEAFF TGCAGCGTTGATGGGGACAGGGTGACTGAAGCTTTCTTT TRBJ1-1 . TRBV29-1 TRBD1
CASKTRGFYNEQFF TGTGCCAGTAAGACGAGGGGGTTCTACAATGAGCAGTTCTTC TRBJ2-1 . TRBV7-2 .
CASSLAPDNRKQYF TGTGCCAGCAGCTTAGCTCCGGACAATCGGAAGCAGTACTTC TRBJ2-7 . TRBV7-2 .
CASANGVGGRKAEAFF TGTGCCAGCGCCAATGGGGTCGGGGGGCGAAAGGCTGAAGCTTTCTTT TRBJ1-1 few TRBV6-2/TRBV6-3 .
CASSLDRAPDTQYF TGTGCCAGCAGCTTGGACAGGGCCCCAGATACGCAGTATTTT TRBJ2-3 . TRBV5-6 .
CASSFDPGYRNTEAFF TGTGCCAGCAGTTTCGATCCAGGGTATCGAAACACTGAAGCTTTCTTT TRBJ1-1 few TRBV6-4 .
CSVAGNYGYTF TGCAGCGTGGCAGGGAACTATGGCTACACCTTC TRBJ1-2 . TRBV29-1 .
CASSKVRDGNEKLFF TGTGCCAGCAGCAAAGTCCGGGACGGAAATGAAAAACTGTTTTTT TRBJ1-4 . TRBV7-9 .
CVSSAAPGADTQYF TGTGTCAGCAGCGCGGCCCCCGGAGCAGATACGCAGTATTTT TRBJ2-3 . TRBV9 .
CASSVVPGGNQPQHF TGTGCCAGCAGCGTAGTTCCCGGTGGCAATCAGCCCCAGCATTTT TRBJ1-5 few TRBV9 .
CASNDGGPYNEQFF TGTGCCAGCAACGATGGGGGACCCTACAATGAGCAGTTCTTC TRBJ2-1 few TRBV27 .
CASSLQDSSYEQYF TGTGCCAGCAGCTTACAGGACAGCAGCTACGAGCAGTACTTC TRBJ2-7 . TRBV13 .
CSPKRQGGYYTEAFF TGCAGCCCCAAGAGACAGGGGGGTTATTACACTGAAGCTTTCTTT TRBJ1-1 many TRBV29-1 TRBD1
CSASGRGLNERYF TGCAGTGCTAGTGGAAGGGGGCTGAACGAGCGGTACTTC TRBJ2-7 once TRBV20-1 TRBD1
CSVSGRRYTEAFF TGCAGCGTTAGTGGAAGGAGATACACTGAAGCTTTCTTT TRBJ1-1 . TRBV29-1 .
CASSLAQVHEQYF TGCGCCAGCAGCTTGGCCCAAGTCCACGAGCAGTACTTC TRBJ2-7 . TRBV5-1 .
CAIRAKDTQYF TGTGCCATCAGGGCCAAAGATACGCAGTATTTT TRBJ2-3 . TRBV10-3 .
CAISSDRAIAELFF TGTGCCATCAGTTCCGACAGGGCAATCGCGGAGCTGTTTTTT TRBJ2-2 few TRBV10-3 TRBD1
CASSLVITEAFF TGTGCCAGCAGTTTAGTTATCACTGAAGCTTTCTTT TRBJ1-1 few TRBV12-3/TRBV12-4 .
CASSLKTEYEQFF TGTGCCAGCAGCTTAAAAACCGAGTATGAGCAGTTCTTC TRBJ2-1 once TRBV7-2 .
CASSFWGPYNEQFF TGTGCCAGTAGTTTTTGGGGCCCCTACAATGAGCAGTTCTTC TRBJ2-1 few TRBV19 .
CATSDKGSTDTQYF TGTGCCACCAGTGACAAGGGGAGCACAGATACGCAGTATTTT TRBJ2-3 many TRBV24-1 .
CSAGSGRSNVDEQYF TGCAGTGCTGGTAGCGGGAGGTCGAACGTAGACGAGCAGTACTTC TRBJ2-7 . TRBV20-1 TRBD2
CATSRTSGYNEQFF TGTGCCACCTCACGGACTAGCGGTTACAATGAGCAGTTCTTC TRBJ2-1 many TRBV7-9 TRBD2
CASSPPGRYDNEQFF TGTGCCAGCTCACCCCCGGGGCGGTATGACAATGAGCAGTTCTTC TRBJ2-1 few TRBV18 .
CASSLVSDNEQFF TGTGCCAGCAGCTTAGTTTCGGACAATGAGCAGTTCTTC TRBJ2-1 few TRBV7-9 .
CTSSPLGQQLFF TGTACCAGCTCACCGCTGGGGCAGCAACTGTTTTTT TRBJ1-4 . TRBV18 .
CASRRTRAHQPQHF TGTGCCAGCAGACGGACGCGGGCGCATCAGCCCCAGCATTTT TRBJ1-5 few TRBV6-5 .
CASGPSSYEQYF TGTGCCAGCGGCCCGAGCTCCTACGAGCAGTACTTC TRBJ2-7 . TRBV3-1 .
CASSSDRGGNTIYF TGTGCCAGCAGCTCGGACAGGGGAGGAAACACCATATATTTT TRBJ1-3 few TRBV7-9 TRBD1
CSVDFLGAENTEAFF TGCAGCGTTGACTTCTTGGGGGCGGAGAACACTGAAGCTTTCTTT TRBJ1-1 . TRBV29-1 .
CAISESGPNTGELFF TGTGCCATCAGTGAGTCCGGGCCCAACACCGGGGAGCTGTTTTTT TRBJ2-2 . TRBV10-3 .
CASSPHKRGDTQYF TGCGCCAGCAGCCCTCATAAGCGGGGGGATACGCAGTATTTT TRBJ2-3 . TRBV5-1 TRBD2
CASSLAGVWNEQFF TGCGCCAGCAGCTTGGCTGGGGTTTGGAATGAGCAGTTCTTC TRBJ2-1 . TRBV5-1 .
CSAKDRVFQTQYF TGCAGTGCTAAGGACAGGGTTTTTCAGACCCAGTACTTC TRBJ2-5 . TRBV20-1 TRBD1
CSIPAGDYEQYF TGCAGCATACCGGCGGGAGACTACGAGCAGTACTTC TRBJ2-7 many TRBV29-1 TRBD2
CSGSMGSNGYTF TGCAGTGGTTCGATGGGATCCAATGGCTACACCTTC TRBJ1-2 few TRBV20-1 .
CASNRGAGGNEQFF TGTGCCAGCAACCGCGGGGCCGGAGGAAATGAGCAGTTCTTC TRBJ2-1 . TRBV9 .
CSVVWGPNTEAFF TGCAGCGTGGTTTGGGGTCCCAACACTGAAGCTTTCTTT TRBJ1-1 . TRBV29-1 .
CSATGLDRPYEQYF TGCAGTGCTACCGGACTTGACAGGCCCTACGAGCAGTACTTC TRBJ2-7 few TRBV20-1 .
CASRPGPLYNEQFF TGTGCCAGCAGACCGGGACCCCTCTACAATGAGCAGTTCTTC TRBJ2-1 few TRBV11-2 .
CASSLGGGARYGYTF TGTGCCAGCAGCTTAGGAGGGGGCGCACGCTATGGCTACACCTTC TRBJ1-2 few TRBV7-2 TRBD1
CSALKAGSSYEQYF TGCAGTGCCCTTAAAGCGGGGAGCTCCTACGAGCAGTACTTC TRBJ2-7 . TRBV20-1 TRBD2
CASSLEATTSGWGCKNIQYF TGTGCCAGCAGCTTAGAGGCCACGACTAGCGGTTGGGGCTGCAAAAACATTCAGTACTTC TRBJ2-4 few TRBV11-3 TRBD2
CASSSGQGWSAFF TGTGCCAGCAGTTCAGGACAGGGATGGAGTGCTTTCTTT TRBJ1-1 few TRBV27 TRBD1
CSARDQGNEQFF TGCAGTGCTAGAGACCAGGGTAATGAGCAGTTCTTC TRBJ2-1 few TRBV20-1 .
CASTLEDYNEQFF TGTGCCAGCACCCTAGAAGACTACAATGAGCAGTTCTTC TRBJ2-1 . TRBV6-2/TRBV6-3 .
CASSLFDDGEQFF TGTGCCAGCAGCCTCTTTGACGACGGTGAGCAGTTCTTC TRBJ2-1 many TRBV7-8 .
CASSFGTVEAFF TGTGCCAGCAGTTTCGGGACAGTTGAAGCTTTCTTT TRBJ1-1 few TRBV12-3/TRBV12-4 TRBD1
CASSFTTGSNQPQHF TGTGCCAGCAGTTTTACAACAGGGAGCAATCAGCCCCAGCATTTT TRBJ1-5 few TRBV28 .
CASSLGSGIWSTDTQYF TGTGCCAGCAGTTTAGGTTCCGGGATATGGAGCACAGATACGCAGTATTTT TRBJ2-3 . TRBV12-3/TRBV12-4 .
CSAPFQGRYNEQFF TGCAGTGCTCCCTTCCAGGGTCGATACAATGAGCAGTTCTTC TRBJ2-1 few TRBV20-1 .
CASSPVNEQFF TGTGCCAGCAGCCCCGTTAATGAGCAGTTCTTC TRBJ2-1 . TRBV11-2 .
CASTPGFNQPQHF TGTGCCAGCACCCCAGGGTTCAATCAGCCCCAGCATTTT TRBJ1-5 few TRBV6-5 .